Listed here is a single T cell receptor (beta chain). The antigen is undetermined. There were around 3,500 ng of total RNA used for each TCR library. From the 5' RACE reads, TCRdb lists one entry per CDR3 protein and no DNA. The sample holds around 150,000 distinct CDR3 sequences. Per donor, approximately 2.3 ml of blood was collected and frozen. T cells were not sorted, and total RNA was isolated straight from whole blood. The data originate from a study of monozygotic twins with inflammatory bowel disease. The CDR3 is 16 residues long. Germline CDR1 is MNHEY and CDR2 is SVGAGI. General study results and limits: With inverse Simpson as the measure, TCRbeta diversity was lower in IBD patients than in healthy co-twins.

The material sequenced was blood. The clonotype comes from a human donor with ulcerative colitis or Crohn's disease, or a healthy co-twin of an affected twin (not recorded which). V is TRBV6-5 and J is TRBJ2-7; as DNA is missing, the TRBD2 call by TCRdb cannot be tested. CDR3 in amino acids: CASSHRQGLSSYEQYF.